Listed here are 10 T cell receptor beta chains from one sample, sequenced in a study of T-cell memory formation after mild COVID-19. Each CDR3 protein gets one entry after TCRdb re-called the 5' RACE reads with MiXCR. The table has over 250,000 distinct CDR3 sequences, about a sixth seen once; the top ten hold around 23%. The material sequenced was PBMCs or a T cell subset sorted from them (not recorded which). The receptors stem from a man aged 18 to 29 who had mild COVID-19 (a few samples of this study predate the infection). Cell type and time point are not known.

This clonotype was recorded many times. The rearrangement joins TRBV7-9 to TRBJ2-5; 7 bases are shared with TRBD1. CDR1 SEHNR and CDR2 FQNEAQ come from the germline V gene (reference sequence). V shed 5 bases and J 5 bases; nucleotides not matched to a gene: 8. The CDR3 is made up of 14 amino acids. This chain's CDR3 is CASSQRNRGETQYF. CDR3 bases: TGTGCCAGCAGCCAACGGAACAGGGGCGAGACCCAGTACTTC. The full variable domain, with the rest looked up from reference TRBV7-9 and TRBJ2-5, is DTGVSQNPRHKITKRGQNVTFRCDPISEHNRLYWYRQTLGQGPEFLTYFQNEAQLEKSRLLSDRFSAERPKGSFSTLEIQRTEQGDSAMYLCASSQRNRGETQYFGPGTRLLVL.

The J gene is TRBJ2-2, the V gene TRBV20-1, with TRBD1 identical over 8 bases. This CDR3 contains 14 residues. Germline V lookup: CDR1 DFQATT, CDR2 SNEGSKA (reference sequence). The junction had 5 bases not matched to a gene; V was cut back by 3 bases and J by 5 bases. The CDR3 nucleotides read TGCAGTGCTAGTTTGGACAGGGCAACCGGGGAGCTGTTTTTT. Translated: CSASLDRATGELFF.

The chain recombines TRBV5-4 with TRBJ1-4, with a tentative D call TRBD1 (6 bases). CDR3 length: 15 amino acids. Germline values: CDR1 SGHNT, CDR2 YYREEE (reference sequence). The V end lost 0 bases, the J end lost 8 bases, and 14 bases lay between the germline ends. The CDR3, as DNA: TGTGCCAGCAGCTTGGAGGTGGGGGCGGAAGAAAAACTGTTTTTT. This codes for CASSLEVGAEEKLFF.

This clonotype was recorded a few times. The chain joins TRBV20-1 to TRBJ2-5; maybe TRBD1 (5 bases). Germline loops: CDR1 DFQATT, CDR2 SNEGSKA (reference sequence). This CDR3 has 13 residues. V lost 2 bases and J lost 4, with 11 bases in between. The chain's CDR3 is CSARSRVGETQYF. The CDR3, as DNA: TGCAGTGCTAGATCCAGGGTAGGAGAGACCCAGTACTTC.

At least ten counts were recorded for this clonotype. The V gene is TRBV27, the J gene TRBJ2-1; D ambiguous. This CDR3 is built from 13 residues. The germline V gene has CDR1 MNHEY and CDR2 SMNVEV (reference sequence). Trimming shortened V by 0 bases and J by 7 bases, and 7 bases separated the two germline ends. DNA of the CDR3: TGTGCCAGCAGTTTATCAGGTATTAATGAGCAGTTCTTC. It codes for CASSLSGINEQFF.

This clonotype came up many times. CDR3 amino acids: CASSRGPVNTEAFF. CDR3 coding DNA: TGTGCCAGCAGCCGGGGGCCCGTGAACACTGAAGCTTTCTTT. J is TRBJ1-1 and V is TRBV12-3 or TRBV12-4, with D possibly being TRBD1 (6 bases). The CDR3 has 14 residues. V lost 6 bases and J 0 bases, leaving 11 bases between the germline ends.

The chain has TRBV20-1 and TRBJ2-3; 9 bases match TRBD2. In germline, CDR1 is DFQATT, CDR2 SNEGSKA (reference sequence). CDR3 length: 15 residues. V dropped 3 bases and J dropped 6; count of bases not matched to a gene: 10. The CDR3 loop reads CSASRLAVTQDTQYF. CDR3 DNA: TGCAGTGCTAGCCGACTAGCGGTTACCCAGGATACGCAGTATTTT.

The CDR3 bases are TGCAGTGCTAGAGATTGGAGCCAGAGGACCCAGTACTTC. Its protein product is CSARDWSQRTQYF. The chain is built from TRBV20-1 and TRBJ2-5; D uncertain. From germline, CDR1 is DFQATT and CDR2 SNEGSKA (reference sequence). Trimming removed 0 bases from V and 7 bases from J, with 12 bases in between. This CDR3 has 13 residues.

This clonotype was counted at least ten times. The CDR3 DNA sequence: TGTGCCAGCAGTTTGGGGGGGGCCCTCTCCTACGAGCAGTACTTC. Protein product: CASSLGGALSYEQYF. The chain employs TRBV12-3 or TRBV12-4 and TRBJ2-7; tentative D call: TRBD2 (7 bases). CDR3 length: 15 amino acids. Trimming shortened V by 3 bases and J by 0 bases, and 12 bases separated the two germline ends.

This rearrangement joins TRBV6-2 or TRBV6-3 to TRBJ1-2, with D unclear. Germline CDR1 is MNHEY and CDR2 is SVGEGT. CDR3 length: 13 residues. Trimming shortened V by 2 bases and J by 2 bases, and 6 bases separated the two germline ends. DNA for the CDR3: TGTGCCAGCAGTTACGCGGGGAACTATGGCTACACCTTC. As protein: CASSYAGNYGYTF.